Reported below is one TCR beta chain. Treatment reported: oral pan-JAK inhibitor, 5-10 mg twice daily. The data were taken from a study of CD8+ T cells in alopecia areata. The sequencing template was cDNA reverse transcribed from extracted RNA. The assay was immunoSEQ multiplex PCR, and TCRdb's table has in-frame clones only and misses some. The table shows around 300,000 clones, with roughly 63% occurring only once. The CDR3 is 15 amino acids. Trimming removed 0 bases from V and 7 bases from J, with 13 bases in between. Germline-derived CDR1 and CDR2 are PRHDT and FYEKMQ (reference sequence). This sample comprised CD4+ T cells sorted from blood, obtained at roughly week 53, from a patient treated with tofacitinib. This TCR was recovered from a human donor with alopecia areata. This chain links TRBV13 with TRBJ2-4, with D possibly TRBD1 on 6 matching bases. This chain's CDR3 is CASSLGQGSGNIQYF. The CDR3 DNA reads as TGTGCCAGCAGCTTAGGTCAGGGGTCAGGTAACATTCAGTACTTC.